This T cell receptor (beta chain) emerged from a study of blood T cell repertoires in COVID-19. Some clones are missing from TCRdb's copy, which holds only in-frame ones; the method was immunoSEQ multiplex PCR. The sample consists of roughly 100,000 clones, approximately 76% of them appearing once. This clonotype was obtained from a man in his sixties or seventies with acute or convalescent COVID-19. The specimen was peripheral blood.

CDR3 DNA sequence: TGTGCCAGCAGTAGGGGGAGTGAAGCTTTCTTT. Translated: CASSRGSEAFF. The chain recombines TRBV6-5 with TRBJ1-1, with D maybe TRBD1 (6 bases). CDR3 length: 11 amino acids. V was trimmed by 5 bases and J by 7 bases, leaving 8 bases between them. CDR1 and CDR2 (germline): MNHEY, SVGAGI.